This T cell receptor (beta chain) is from a study of vaccination effects on CD4 cells after COVID-19. This CDR3 region has 15 residues. Germline CDR1 reads MNHEY; CDR2 reads SMNVEV (reference sequence). V was cut by 5 bases and J by 1 base, with 15 bases left in between. Study-level findings and limits: Clones of infection and vaccine origin contracted markedly late after vaccination. Convalescent patients numbered few in the study; early post-infection timepoints were missing entirely.

Viral peptide pools were used in the ViraFEST assay to expand antigen-specific CD4+ T cells, and sequencing came afterward. Cells that had been cultured for 9 to 10 days were the source of isolated CD4+ T cells. According to the study, vaccine recipients showed no prior SARS-CoV-2 infection and negative nucleocapsid antibodies. Every well got 2 million to 2.5 million PBMC, which were grown with about 10 IU/ml IL-2 and 9 to 10 ug/ml peptides. Both day 3 and day 7 saw half the medium replaced with IL-2 medium. Note on this clone: Its antigen is not identified.

The method was immunoSEQ multiplex PCR; TCRdb's version includes in-frame clones alone and lacks a portion of them. The table shows tens of thousands of clones, with roughly four fifths occurring only once. The source of this sequence is a human donor who received a COVID-19 vaccine. J is TRBJ2-7 and V is TRBV27, with D possibly called TRBD1 or TRBD2 (5 bases each). Sequences were derived from CD4+ T cells from PBMCs cultured with HCoV-NL63 spike peptides, sampled before COVID-19 vaccination. The CDR3 loop is CASSPRGRKSYEQYF. The CDR3 bases are TGTGCCAGCAGTCCTCGGGGCAGAAAGTCCTACGAGCAGTACTTC.